The source of this T cell receptor (beta chain) is a study of blood T cell repertoires in COVID-19. Measured with immunoSEQ multiplex PCR; TCRdb has only the in-frame clones, and not every one. The sample contains approximately 250,000 clones, about nine tenths of which appear only once. Unmatched junction bases numbered 16, after V lost 7 bases and J lost 2 bases. Germline V gives CDR1 MNHEY, CDR2 SMNVEV (reference sequence). The CDR3 has 19 amino acids. Those enrolled in Seattle joined during active infection and were followed longitudinally afterward. The rearrangement links TRBV27 to TRBJ2-6; 8 bases are shared with TRBD2. The sequence came from a man aged 25 to 45 with COVID-19, enrolled during active disease. Sequenced: peripheral blood. This CDR3 reads CASTTGGAGSRTGANVLTF. CDR3 DNA: TGTGCCAGCACAACCGGGGGGGCCGGATCAAGAACTGGGGCCAACGTCCTGACTTTC.